This TCR beta chain was sequenced in a study of cytomegalovirus exposure and HLA in healthy donors. Points from the study as a whole: HLA restriction was apparent for most CMV-associated TCR beta chains in a later analysis.

CDR1 and CDR2 from the germline V gene are SGHTA and FQGTGA. This CDR3 spans 13 amino acids. V was trimmed by 5 bases and J by 2 bases, leaving 9 bases between them. Primers included in the PCR were 60 Vbeta and 13 Jbeta primers. The table came from immunoSEQ multiplex PCR; TCRdb's copy has only in-frame clones and leaves some out. In the table there are about 100,000 clones, around 77% of which are singletons. Comment on this clone: Its antigen is still unknown.

This chain links TRBV7-3 with TRBJ2-5; a possible D gene is TRBD1 (5 bases). Specimen: PBMCs. This clonotype was sampled from a male donor in good health and CMV-seronegative. CDR3 in DNA: TGTGCCAGCAGCCGTGACAGACAAGAGACCCAGTACTTC. Encoded protein: CASSRDRQETQYF.